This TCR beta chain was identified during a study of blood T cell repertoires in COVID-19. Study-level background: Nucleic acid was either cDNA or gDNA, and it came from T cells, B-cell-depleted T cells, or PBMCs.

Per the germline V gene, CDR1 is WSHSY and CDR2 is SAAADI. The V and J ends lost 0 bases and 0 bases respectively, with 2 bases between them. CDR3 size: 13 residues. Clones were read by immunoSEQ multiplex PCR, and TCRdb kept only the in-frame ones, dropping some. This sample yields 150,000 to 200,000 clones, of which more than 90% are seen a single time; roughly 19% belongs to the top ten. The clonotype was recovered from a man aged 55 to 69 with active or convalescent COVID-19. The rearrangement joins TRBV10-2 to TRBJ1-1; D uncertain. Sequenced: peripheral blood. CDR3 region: CASSESVNTEAFF. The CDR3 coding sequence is TGCGCCAGCAGTGAGTCCGTGAACACTGAAGCTTTCTTT.